This passage covers 6 T cell receptor beta chains from one sample sequenced in a study of T cell clonotyping in hematopoietic cell transplantation. Profiled with immunoSEQ multiplex PCR; TCRdb holds only in-frame clones, not every one. The sample carries nearly 9,000 clones, approximately 93% recorded once. The sample consisted of PBMCs, taken 100 days after allogeneic stem cell transplant. The origin of the receptors is a male patient in his fifties or sixties who had an allogeneic stem cell transplant from a related donor, so T cells may come from the graft donor. Some clones in this sample may be carry-over from other donors' samples.

This clone is a singleton in its sample. The V call is TRBV6-1, the J call TRBJ1-6, with TRBD1 matching over 11 bases. J lost 10 bases, V lost 1 base, and 3 bases had no gene match. The CDR3 sequence is 15 residues long. Germline-derived CDR1 and CDR2 are MNHNS and SASEGT. CDR3 region: CASSEGTGGGSPLHF. In nucleotides, the CDR3 is TGTGCCAGCAGTGAAGGGACAGGGGGCGGCTCACCCCTCCACTTT.

The rearrangement uses TRBV6-5 and TRBJ1-2, with unresolved D. Germline V gene lookup returns CDR1 MNHEY and CDR2 SVGAGI. The CDR3 contains 11 residues. Trimming took 8 bases from V and 2 from J, leaving 6 bases between them. The CDR3 nucleotides are TGTGCCAGCCGCACCAACTATGGCTACACCTTC. Residues: CASRTNYGYTF.

The rearrangement uses TRBV11-1 and TRBJ1-2; possibly TRBD1 for D (6 bases). The CDR3 is 11 residues long. Trimming cost V 4 bases and J 7 bases, with 7 bases left between them. Germline CDR1 and CDR2: SGHAT and FQDESV (reference sequence). The CDR3 DNA reads TGTGCCAGCAGCTCCAGGGGTGGCTACACCTTC. Translating it yields CASSSRGGYTF. Full variable domain (outside the CDR3, taken from reference TRBV11-1 and TRBJ1-2): EAEVAQSPRYKITEKSQAVAFWCDPISGHATLYWYRQILGQGPELLVQFQDESVVDDSQLPKDRFSAERLKGVDSTLKIQPAELGDSAMYLCASSSRGGYTFGSGTRLTVV.

This rearrangement joins TRBV7-2 to TRBJ2-5; no clear D gene. This CDR3 has 13 amino acids. V lost 4 bases to trimming and J lost 5 bases, with 11 bases between them. Looked up from germline, CDR1 is SGHTA and CDR2 is FQGNSA. CDR3 loop: CASSWTTGETQYF. CDR3 DNA: TGTGCCAGCAGCTGGACGACGGGTGAGACCCAGTACTTC.

The V call is TRBV11-3, the J call TRBJ2-3, with D tentatively TRBD1 or TRBD2 (6 bases each). V dropped 5 bases and J dropped 4 bases, with 13 bases sitting between them. Germline lookup yields CDR1 SGHNT and CDR2 YENEEA. This CDR3 is built from 14 residues. The CDR3 sequence is CASSPLGGPDTQYF. In nucleotides, the CDR3 is TGTGCCAGCAGCCCCCTTGGGGGGCCAGATACGCAGTATTTT. Drawing the rest from reference TRBV11-3 and TRBJ2-3, the complete variable domain is EAGVVQSPRYKIIEKKQPVAFWCNPISGHNTLYWYLQNLGQGPELLIRYENEEAVDDSQLPKDRFSAERLKGVDSTLKIQPAELGDSAVYLCASSPLGGPDTQYFGPGTRLTVL.

This chain links TRBV11-2 with TRBJ2-7; TRBD1 might be the D (5 bases). The CDR3 covers 12 residues. Germline CDR1 SGHAT, CDR2 FQNNGV. Trimming cost V 1 base and J 13 bases, with 14 bases left between them. Here the CDR3 reads CASSLASQGTYF. The CDR3, as DNA: TGTGCCAGCAGCTTAGCGTCGCAGGGTACCTACTTC.